This entry is about one T cell receptor (beta chain). Original analysis: Scientists estimated how many nucleated cells there were by amplifying reference gene primers. Measured with immunoSEQ multiplex PCR; TCRdb has only the in-frame clones, and not every one. V and J calls and clone size are as listed in that table; D and trimming were resolved from the DNA. The data contain 220,000 or so clones, around 90% of them singletons. This sample was taken from a study of blood T cell repertoires in COVID-19. Study overall: The United States, Italy and Spain were the sources of the acute and convalescent COVID-19 samples. PBMCs, B-cell-depleted T cells, or T cells were the source of the cDNA or gDNA that made up the material.

Those who participated ranged in age from roughly 18 to 100 years and resided in approximately 23 US areas. The germline gives CDR1 LGHDT, CDR2 YNNKEL (reference sequence). The CDR3 is 12 residues long. Trimming removed 4 bases from V and 7 bases from J, with 8 bases in between. Sequencing was done on a sample of PBMCs or T cells enriched from blood (not recorded which). This receptor was identified in a man aged 25-40 years who had been exposed to COVID-19. This chain uses TRBV3-1 (or the pseudogene TRBV3-2) with TRBJ1-5, with no clear D. CDR3 residues: CASSPPAQPQHF. The CDR3 bases are TGTGCCAGCAGCCCGCCCGCGCAGCCCCAGCATTTT.